This passage covers 7 T cell receptor beta chains from one sample sequenced in a study of blood T cell repertoires in COVID-19 (dated by TCRdb to 2018 to 2020). The library was obtained by the immunoSEQ multiplex PCR assay. TCRdb holds this immuneACCESS table with in-frame rearrangements only. Some clones are missing; in checked studies, unresolved V genes explain under half, and the rest has no known cause. Here the sample has 40,000 to 45,000 clones; 75% to 90% occur a single time. The ten largest clones add up to roughly 7.6% of the sample. Material: peripheral blood. The origin of the receptors is a man aged 60-69 years with active COVID-19.

The V call is TRBV5-1, the J call TRBJ2-3; 11 bases agree with TRBD2. CDR1 is SGHRS and CDR2 is YFSETQ in the germline V gene. The CDR3 is 16 amino acids. V was clipped by 6 bases and J by 4 bases; unmatched bases: 10. The CDR3, as DNA: TGCGCCAGCAAACCGACTAGCGGGGAGCTTGCAGATACGCAGTATTTT. Translating gives CASKPTSGELADTQYF.

CDR3: CASSSGRELGELFF. The CDR3 DNA follows: TGTGCCAGCAGCTCCGGACGGGAGCTCGGGGAGCTGTTTTTT. The chain is built from TRBV7-6 and TRBJ2-2, with D tentatively TRBD2 (6 bases). Trimming left V 4 bases short and J 7 bases short, with 13 bases between. The CDR3 covers 14 residues. The germline gives CDR1 SGHVS, CDR2 FNYEAQ.

The CDR3 DNA is TGTGCCAGCAGTGAATCCATACCCGGTGGGGCCGGAAACTATGGCTACACCTTC. It is translated as CASSESIPGGAGNYGYTF. The V call is TRBV6-1, the J call TRBJ1-2; D possibly corresponds to TRBD1 (5 bases). The V end was cut by 2 bases, the J end by 2 bases, with 21 bases between. This CDR3 spans 18 amino acids. CDR1 is MNHNS, CDR2 SASEGT, per germline.

This clone appeared a few times. The CDR3 reads CASSYQGGRGGETQYF. CDR3 in DNA: TGTGCCAGCAGTTACCAGGGGGGCAGGGGTGGAGAGACCCAGTACTTC. The chain recombines TRBV6-5 with TRBJ2-5; D is possibly TRBD1 (7 bases). Trimming left V 2 bases short and J 4 bases short, with 17 bases between. The CDR3 totals 16 residues. Germline assignment: CDR1 MNHEY and CDR2 SVGAGI.

The chain combines TRBV7-9 with TRBJ2-7; 9 nucleotides line up with TRBD2. V dropped 2 bases and J dropped 9; count of bases not matched to a gene: 20. Per germline, CDR1 SEHNR and CDR2 FQNEAQ (reference sequence). The CDR3 runs 18 residues. The chain's CDR3 is CASSLHRGVGGGGTVQYF. The DNA of the CDR3 is TGTGCCAGCAGCTTACATCGAGGAGTTGGCGGGGGGGGAACCGTGCAGTACTTC.

The V and J genes are TRBV10-3 and TRBJ1-1, with 8 bases identical to TRBD1. The CDR3 is 14 amino acids. J lost 1 base, V lost 7 bases, and 5 bases had no gene match. Germline CDR1 ENHRY, CDR2 SYGVKD. CDR3 DNA sequence: TGTGCCATCACGAAAGACAGGGGGAACACTGAAGCTTTCTTT. Protein product: CAITKDRGNTEAFF.

J is TRBJ2-5 and V is TRBV5-6; D not resolved. V lost 0 bases, J lost 9 bases, and 15 bases lay in between. Germline CDR1 is SGHDT and CDR2 is YYEEEE. The CDR3 loop spans 14 amino acids. CDR3 loop: CASSLASARNSQYF. DNA for the CDR3: TGTGCCAGCAGCTTGGCAAGCGCCCGTAACTCCCAGTACTTC.